The following is a T cell receptor (beta chain) sequence with its context. The assay was immunoSEQ multiplex PCR, and TCRdb's table has in-frame clones only and misses some. Among fewer than 90,000 clones listed, around 90% were seen once. This record belongs to a study of blood T cell repertoires in COVID-19. In the study overall: From T cells, B-cell-depleted T cells, or PBMCs came the material, which was cDNA or gDNA.

The sequencing sample was made of peripheral blood. The sequence was obtained from a man between 65 and 80 years old with acute or convalescent COVID-19.

CDR3 coding DNA: TGTGCCAGCAGGAAACAGGGAGAGTATGGCTACACCTTC. It is translated as CASRKQGEYGYTF. The rearrangement uses TRBV2 and TRBJ1-2, with D perhaps matching TRBD1 (6 bases). The germline CDR1 and CDR2 sequences are SNHLY and FYNNEI. The CDR3 extends over 13 amino acids. V was cut by 6 bases and J by 5 bases, with 13 bases left in between.